The next 23 T cell receptor beta chains were all read from a single sample in a study of cytomegalovirus exposure and HLA in healthy donors. Both 60 Vbeta primers and 13 Jbeta primers went into the PCR. Generated by immunoSEQ multiplex PCR, the TCRdb table keeps only in-frame clones and is missing some. The table lists about 140,000 clones, about 80% of them singletons. The sequenced material came from PBMCs. The receptors here all came from a woman aged 40 to 50 in good health and CMV-seronegative.

Comments on this clone: A much bigger clone sits one base away, suggesting this may be a read error. CDR3 protein: CASKTGGTEAFF. The CDR3 DNA reads TGTGCCAGTAAAACAGGGGGGACTGAAGCTTTCTTT. The gene calls are TRBV28 and TRBJ1-1; 8 positions match TRBD1. After removal of 9 bases from V and 5 bases from J, the junction contained 5 bases not matched to a gene. CDR1 and CDR2 from the germline V gene are MDHEN and SYDVKM. The CDR3 runs 12 residues.

This clone occurred a few times. J is TRBJ2-1 and V is TRBV5-6, with a weak D call TRBD1 (5 bases). This CDR3 region has 11 residues. Trimming took 2 bases from V and 15 from J, leaving 12 bases between them. Germline V lookup: CDR1 SGHDT, CDR2 YYEEEE. This CDR3 is CASSLIRERFF. The CDR3 coding sequence is TGTGCCAGCAGCTTAATCAGGGAACGGTTCTTC.

V gene TRBV27 combines with J gene TRBJ1-1; D remains ambiguous. Trimming shortened V by 7 bases and J by 1 base, and 13 bases separated the two germline ends. Germline CDR1 reads MNHEY; CDR2 reads SMNVEV (reference sequence). The CDR3 has 14 residues. The CDR3 DNA sequence: TGTGCCAGCATAGGTTACAGTCCGAACACTGAAGCTTTCTTT. Encoded protein: CASIGYSPNTEAFF.

In this sample, this clone turned up a few times. This chain joins TRBV9 and TRBJ1-3; TRBD1 might be the D (6 bases). V dropped 3 bases and J dropped 4 bases, with 17 bases sitting between them. CDR1 and CDR2 (germline): SGDLS, YYNGEE. The CDR3 is made up of 16 amino acids. In DNA, the CDR3 is TGTGCCAGCAGCGCCGGGACGGACAGAAGGGGAAACACCATATATTTT. This sequence encodes CASSAGTDRRGNTIYF.

The chain recombines TRBV5-6 with TRBJ2-6, with D tentatively TRBD1 (5 bases). The germline CDR1 and CDR2 sequences are SGHDT and YYEEEE. The CDR3 covers 16 residues. Trimming removed 4 bases at V and 0 bases at J, with 11 bases between. In nucleotides, the CDR3 is TGTGCCAGCAGCATGACAGTTCTCTCTGGGGCCAACGTCCTGACTTTC. Protein sequence: CASSMTVLSGANVLTF.

The chain is built from TRBV7-8 and TRBJ2-5, with a possible D match to TRBD2 (6 bases). The J call may be wrong; the DNA end is better matched by TRBJ2-7. The CDR3 is made up of 15 amino acids. Germline CDR1 SGHVS, CDR2 FQNEAQ. CDR3 sequence: CASSLQGGLIYEQYF. The CDR3 DNA reads as TGTGCCAGCAGCTTGCAGGGAGGCCTGATCTACGAGCAGTACTTC.

V and J are TRBV7-9 and TRBJ1-2, with TRBD1 matching 7 bases. The V gene end was trimmed by 5 bases and the J gene end by 2 bases; junction bases not matched to a gene: 2. The CDR3 runs to 13 residues. The germline V gene has CDR1 SEHNR and CDR2 FQNEAQ (reference sequence). CDR3 protein: CASSRGQNYGYTF. The DNA for the CDR3 is TGTGCCAGCAGCCGGGGACAGAACTATGGCTACACCTTC.

This clone turned up a few times. The CDR3 bases are TGTGCCAGCAGTTTAGTCCCAGGACAGGGGGGCGAGCAGTACTTC. Encoded protein: CASSLVPGQGGEQYF. This rearrangement joins TRBV28 to TRBJ2-7; 10 bases agree with TRBD1. The CDR3 totals 15 residues. V shed 2 bases and J 6 bases; nucleotides not matched to a gene: 7. CDR1 is MDHEN and CDR2 is SYDVKM in the germline V gene.

This chain joins TRBV11-2 and TRBJ2-1; TRBD2 might be the D (5 bases). This CDR3 is 14 amino acids long. Germline assignment: CDR1 SGHAT and CDR2 FQNNGV. The V gene lost 9 bases and the J gene lost 2 bases, with 14 bases spanning the gap. The CDR3 DNA is TGTGCCAGGGTAACTAGTCTCCCCTACAATGAGCAGTTCTTC. Translated, it gives CARVTSLPYNEQFF.

The chain employs TRBV4-3 and TRBJ2-3, with 8 bases identical to TRBD2. This CDR3 has 15 residues. The germline V gene has CDR1 LGHNA and CDR2 YSLEER. J was trimmed by 6 bases and V by 3 bases; bases with no gene match: 8. CDR3 sequence reads: CASSQSGGGRDTQYF. The CDR3 nucleotides are TGCGCCAGCAGCCAGAGCGGGGGAGGCCGCGATACGCAGTATTTT.

This rearrangement joins TRBV19 to TRBJ1-1, with a tentative D call TRBD1 (5 bases). The CDR3 is 15 amino acids. Deletions cut 7 bases from V and 0 bases from J, with 15 bases between. Germline V CDR1 and CDR2: LNHDA, SQIVND (reference sequence). The CDR3 reads CASTQGRLLNTEAFF. The CDR3 nucleotides read TGTGCCAGTACTCAGGGTCGATTGTTGAACACTGAAGCTTTCTTT.

This clone was counted a few times. The chain carries TRBV27 and TRBJ1-3; no reliable D call. Germline CDR1 MNHEY, CDR2 SMNVEV (reference sequence). This CDR3 has 12 residues. Trimming removed 7 bases from V and 0 bases from J, with 4 bases in between. CDR3 nucleotides: TGTGCCAGCACCAACTCTGGAAACACCATATATTTT. Encoded protein: CASTNSGNTIYF.

A single count supports this clone. The J gene is TRBJ1-1, the V gene TRBV7-2; 7 nucleotides agree with TRBD1. The V gene's germline CDR1 is SGHTA and CDR2 FQGNSA. Trimming removed 5 bases from V and 0 bases from J; junction bases left unmatched: 6. The CDR3 loop spans 15 amino acids. CDR3 loop: CASSTRDRMNTEAFF. The CDR3 DNA reads TGTGCCAGCAGCACCCGGGACAGAATGAACACTGAAGCTTTCTTT.

This clone was seen only once. The chain is built from TRBV27 and TRBJ2-2; D gene uncertain. This CDR3 comprises 14 residues. V gave up 0 bases and J gave up 4 bases, with 6 bases separating them. From germline, CDR1 is MNHEY and CDR2 SMNVEV (reference sequence). The CDR3 coding sequence is TGTGCCAGCAGTTTATCTCTAGTCACCGGGGAGCTGTTTTTT. Translated: CASSLSLVTGELFF.

The rearrangement links TRBV6-6 to TRBJ2-7, with no clear D. Germline CDR1 MNHNY, CDR2 SVGAGI (reference sequence). V was clipped by 3 bases and J by 1 base, with 13 bases between them. The CDR3 contains 15 residues. CDR3: CASSYSSAGSYEQYF. The CDR3 DNA follows: TGTGCCAGCAGTTATTCCTCGGCAGGATCCTACGAGCAGTACTTC.

This clone turned up a few times. The chain employs TRBV28 and TRBJ2-7; the D gene is possibly TRBD2 (5 bases). V lost 6 bases to trimming and J lost 7 bases, with 22 bases between them. The germline CDR1 and CDR2 sequences are MDHEN and SYDVKM. This CDR3 spans 15 amino acids. Written as DNA, the CDR3 is TGTGCCAGCAGCACGCAAGGACTCCTAGCTCGAGAGCAGTACTTC. Its translation is CASSTQGLLAREQYF.

This chain connects TRBV5-1 to TRBJ2-1, with 8 positions matching TRBD1. Germline V gene sequence: CDR1 SGHRS, CDR2 YFSETQ. Trimming cost V 4 bases and J 8 bases; bases outside gene matches: 11. The CDR3 consists of 15 residues. Here the CDR3 reads CASSLQGVHADEQFF. The CDR3 nucleotides are TGCGCCAGCAGCCTACAGGGGGTGCATGCGGATGAGCAGTTCTTC.

The rearrangement uses TRBV7-3 and TRBJ2-1; D is undetermined. With 3 bases removed from V and 6 bases from J, the gap between germline ends came to 6 bases. The CDR3 sequence is 12 residues long. Germline CDR1 and CDR2: SGHTA and FQGTGA. The CDR3 sequence: CASSFRGNEQFF. CDR3 DNA sequence: TGTGCCAGCAGCTTTAGAGGCAATGAGCAGTTCTTC.

The chain combines TRBV6-5 with TRBJ1-4; weak D call: TRBD1 (6 bases). The germline gives CDR1 MNHEY, CDR2 SVGAGI. Trimming took off 7 bases at V and 7 bases at J, with 16 bases between the two ends. The CDR3 extends over 14 amino acids. CDR3 amino acids: CASIPAPTGEKLFF. The CDR3 bases are TGTGCCAGCATCCCCGCCCCGACAGGTGAAAAACTGTTTTTT.

The genes are TRBV11-2 and TRBJ1-4; 8 nucleotides align to TRBD1. V was pared by 1 base and J by 4 bases, with 2 bases of the junction left unmatched. Germline CDR1 reads SGHAT; CDR2 reads FQNNGV. This CDR3 contains 15 residues. This chain's CDR3 is CASSLGTGFNEKLFF. The DNA of the CDR3 is TGTGCCAGCAGCTTAGGGACAGGGTTTAATGAAAAACTGTTTTTT.

Worth noting for this clone: One end of the junction does not line up with germline, which may come from a read error. The chain is built from TRBV7-9 and TRBJ2-7, with 8 bases that match TRBD1. Germline V gives CDR1 SEHNR, CDR2 FQNEAQ (reference sequence). The CDR3 consists of 18 residues. CDR3 residues: CSSSPRSGGASQSLEQYF. Written as DNA, the CDR3 is TGTTCCAGCAGCCCCCGATCAGGGGGCGCTTCCCAATCTCTCGAGCAGTACTTC.

This clone turned up a few times. V is TRBV7-8 and J is TRBJ1-4; D might be TRBD1 (6 bases). This CDR3 is 13 amino acids long. Germline V gene lookup returns CDR1 SGHVS and CDR2 FQNEAQ. Trimming stripped 5 bases from V and 13 bases from J, with 17 bases between. CDR3 loop: CASSPLPDRRLFF. The CDR3 coding sequence is TGTGCCAGCAGCCCACTCCCTGACAGGCGACTGTTTTTT.

Worth noting for this clone: The junction and the germline gene differ at one end; a read error may be behind it. Additional DNA sequences in this sample encode the identical CDR3. The chain has TRBV15 and TRBJ2-1; unclear D gene. The CDR3 has 14 residues. Germline V lookup: CDR1 LNHNV, CDR2 YYDKDF (reference sequence). CDR3 amino acids: CATSRDVSYNEQFF. The CDR3 coding sequence is TGTGCCACCAGCAGAGATGTCAGTTACAATGAACAGTTCTTC.